In this sample, the clone carrying this T cell receptor (beta chain) turned up a few times. Its antigen is not known. The sample has other DNA sequences that encode this CDR3 too. This sample stems from a study of cytomegalovirus exposure and HLA in healthy donors. Turning to the study itself: From HLA-typed donors, an early data release held about 85 million unique TCRs. Genotyping of 300 to 450 donors showed that over 80% belonged to the Caucasian-associated ancestry cluster. Study results and limitations: A cluster of highly shared sequence variants was likely a sequencing artifact.

A multiplex PCR was run with 60 Vbeta primers and 13 Jbeta primers. Per the original data handling: A later analysis counted 70 million to 85 million unique TCR beta chains, some 11 million shared. The repertoire was sequenced with immunoSEQ multiplex PCR; TCRdb's copy has only in-frame clones and lacks some. Clonal size and the V and J genes are those of that table, whereas D and trimming came from the DNA. Of some 150,000 clones in the sample, approximately 77% were seen once. V was cut by 0 bases and J by 4 bases, with 5 bases left in between. Looked up from germline, CDR1 is SGHKS and CDR2 is YYEKEE (reference sequence). The length of the CDR3 is 13 residues.

The chain carries TRBV5-5 and TRBJ2-1; D gene unclear. Sequencing was done on a sample of PBMCs. The sequence was obtained from a man aged 25 to 40 in good health and CMV-seropositive. CDR3 DNA sequence: TGTGCCAGCAGCTTGGACAGTTACAATGAGCAGTTCTTC. As protein: CASSLDSYNEQFF.